What follows are 2 T cell receptor beta chains derived from one specimen sequenced in a study of blood T cells in healthy people across ages. A sample-barcoded 5' primer and a J-beta primer mix were used in a second PCR of roughly 7 to 12 cycles. TCRdb reprocessed the 5' RACE reads with MiXCR, giving one entry per CDR3 protein. The sample shows 650,000 to 1,000,000 distinct CDR3 sequences, around 36% of them seen only once. The sequenced sample consisted of blood. These receptors originate from a man aged 18-30 years in good health.

The rearrangement joins TRBV9 to TRBJ1-2; TRBD1 agrees at 7 bases. CDR1 is SGDLS and CDR2 is YYNGEE in the germline V gene. The CDR3 length is 16 residues. With V trimmed by 0 bases and J by 1 base, 6 bases remained unmatched. The CDR3 here is CASSVAGTVRNYGYTF. The CDR3 region has the DNA TGTGCCAGCAGCGTAGCGGGGACAGTTCGTAACTATGGCTACACCTTC.

The table lists this clonotype with a few counts. The chain employs TRBV12-3 or TRBV12-4 and TRBJ1-1, with a weak D call TRBD1 (6 bases). CDR3 length equals 15 residues. The V gene lost 6 bases and the J gene lost 4 bases, with 18 bases spanning the gap. For the CDR3, the DNA is TGTGCCAGCAGCCCGGGTGGGGGCGTGGTCACTGAAGCTTTCTTT. It codes for CASSPGGGVVTEAFF.